These 9 T cell receptor beta chains were all obtained from the same sample, sequenced in a study of T cell responses to AZD1222 COVID-19 vaccine. Sequencing used immunoSEQ multiplex PCR; TCRdb keeps in-frame clones, though not all of them. Found here are about 150,000 clones, 92% of them singletons; the top ten hold approximately 2.1%. Sequences were derived from peripheral blood, sampled on day 0 of AZD1222 vaccination. These receptors all come from an adult in good health.

The V and J genes are TRBV5-6 and TRBJ2-7; D may match TRBD1 or TRBD2 (5 bases each). The CDR3 sequence is 15 residues long. Trimming removed 3 bases at V and 2 bases at J, with 15 bases between. Germline V lookup: CDR1 SGHDT, CDR2 YYEEEE. CDR3 sequence: CASSSVGRGAYEQYF. As DNA, the CDR3 is TGTGCCAGCAGCTCGGTGGGCCGGGGCGCCTACGAGCAGTACTTC.

The chain employs TRBV5-3 and TRBJ2-7, with D possibly matching TRBD2 (5 bases). TRBV5-3 is an ORF; its function is uncertain. V lost 0 bases, J lost 4 bases, and 17 bases lay in between. The CDR3 spans 16 residues. CDR3 in amino acids: CARSLACGFGAYEQYF. CDR3 nucleotide sequence: TGTGCCAGAAGCTTGGCTTGCGGGTTTGGAGCATACGAGCAGTACTTC.

The table lists this clone with a count of one. The chain is built from TRBV7-9 and TRBJ2-7; D call uncertain. The CDR3 contains 13 residues. Germline V gives CDR1 SEHNR, CDR2 FQNEAQ (reference sequence). Trimming removed 6 bases at V and 7 bases at J, with 16 bases between. The CDR3: CASRPVGPREQYF. The DNA of the CDR3 is TGTGCCAGCAGGCCGGTAGGTCCGAGGGAGCAGTACTTC.

This clone was picked up one time. Written as DNA, the CDR3 is TGTGCCAGCAGTCCCCGGACAGGGTTCTATGGCTACACCTTC. Amino acid sequence: CASSPRTGFYGYTF. The genes are TRBV27 and TRBJ1-2, with 8 bases aligning to TRBD1. This CDR3 comprises 14 residues. Losses at the gene ends were 5 bases for V and 4 bases for J; bases not matched to a gene: 6. CDR1 and CDR2 (germline): MNHEY, SMNVEV (reference sequence).

In regard to this clone: Other nucleotide sequences from this sample produce the same CDR3. The chain links TRBV7-2 to TRBJ2-3; TRBD2 aligns across 10 bases. The trim removed 0 bases at V and 3 bases at J, leaving 0 bases unmatched. This CDR3 contains 15 residues. Germline V CDR1 and CDR2: SGHTA, FQGNSA. The CDR3 nucleotides are TGTGCCAGCAGCTTAGCTAGCGGGGGGACAGATACGCAGTATTTT. It codes for CASSLASGGTDTQYF.

The rearrangement links TRBV30 to TRBJ1-5; D call uncertain. The CDR3 runs 15 residues. Trimming took off 1 base at V and 0 bases at J, with 10 bases between the two ends. The germline V gene encodes CDR1 GTSNPN and CDR2 SVGIG (reference sequence). As DNA, the CDR3 is TGTGCCTGGAGTGGCCGGGGTAATAGCAATCAGCCCCAGCATTTT. This sequence encodes CAWSGRGNSNQPQHF.

V is TRBV7-2 and J is TRBJ1-2; TRBD1 matches 11 bases. The CDR3 has 14 amino acids. CDR1 SGHTA and CDR2 FQGNSA come from the germline V gene. The V segment lost 5 bases and the J segment 4 bases; nucleotides outside the gene matches: 3. The DNA for the CDR3 is TGTGCCAGCAGCCCGGGGACAGGGGGCTATGGCTACACCTTC. Amino acids: CASSPGTGGYGYTF.

The chain has TRBV24-1 and TRBJ2-2; 10 nucleotides line up with TRBD2. CDR1 and CDR2 from the germline V gene are KGHDR and SFDVKD. Unmatched junction bases numbered 5, after V lost 2 bases and J lost 6 bases. CDR3 length: 16 residues. The CDR3 coding sequence is TGTGCCACCAGTGATTCAGGACTAGCGGCCCCCGGGGAGCTGTTTTTT. Translated: CATSDSGLAAPGELFF.

This clone appeared a few times. This chain uses TRBV5-4 with TRBJ2-1; TRBD1 matches at 10 bases. CDR3 length: 16 amino acids. V shed 0 bases, J shed 3 bases, and the junction held 3 bases outside the gene matches. The germline gives CDR1 SGHNT, CDR2 YYREEE (reference sequence). CDR3 DNA sequence: TGTGCCAGCAGCTTGGTCGGGACAGGGGTCTACAATGAGCAGTTCTTC. As protein: CASSLVGTGVYNEQFF. The variable domain in full, completed from reference TRBV5-4 and TRBJ2-1, reads ETGVTQSPTHLIKTRGQQVTLRCSSQSGHNTVSWYQQALGQGPQFIFQYYREEENGRGNFPPRFSGLQFPNYSSELNVNALELDDSALYLCASSLVGTGVYNEQFFGPGTRLTVL.